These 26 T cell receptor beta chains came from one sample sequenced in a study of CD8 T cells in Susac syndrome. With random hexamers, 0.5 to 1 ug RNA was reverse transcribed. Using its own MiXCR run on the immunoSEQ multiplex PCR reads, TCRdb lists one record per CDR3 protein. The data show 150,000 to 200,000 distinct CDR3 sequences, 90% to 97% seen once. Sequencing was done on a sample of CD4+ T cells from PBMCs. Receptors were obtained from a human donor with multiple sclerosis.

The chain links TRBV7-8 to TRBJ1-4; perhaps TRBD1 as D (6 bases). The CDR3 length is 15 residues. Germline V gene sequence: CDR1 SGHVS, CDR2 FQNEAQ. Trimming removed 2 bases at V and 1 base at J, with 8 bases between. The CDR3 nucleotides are TGTGCCAGCAGCTTAAAACAGGGAACTAATGAAAAACTGTTTTTT. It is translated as CASSLKQGTNEKLFF.

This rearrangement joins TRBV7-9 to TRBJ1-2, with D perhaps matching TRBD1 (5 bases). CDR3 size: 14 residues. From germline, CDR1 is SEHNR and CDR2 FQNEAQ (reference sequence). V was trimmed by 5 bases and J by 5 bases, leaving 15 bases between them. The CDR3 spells CASSPDGGLYGYTF. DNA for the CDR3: TGTGCCAGCAGCCCCGACGGGGGTCTGTATGGCTACACCTTC.

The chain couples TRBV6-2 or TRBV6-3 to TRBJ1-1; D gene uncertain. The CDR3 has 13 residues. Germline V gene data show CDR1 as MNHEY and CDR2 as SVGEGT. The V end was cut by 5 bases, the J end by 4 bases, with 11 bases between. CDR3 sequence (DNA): TGTGCCAGCAGTGAAGACGTTGGCACTGAAGCTTTCTTT. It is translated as CASSEDVGTEAFF.

The DNA of the CDR3 is TGTGCCAGCACCTCCGGGGTGCACACTGAAGCTTTCTTT. Translated: CASTSGVHTEAFF. V is TRBV2 and J is TRBJ1-1; D unresolved. V lost 7 bases, J lost 3 bases, and 12 bases lay in between. The length of the CDR3 is 13 residues. The germline V gene encodes CDR1 SNHLY and CDR2 FYNNEI.

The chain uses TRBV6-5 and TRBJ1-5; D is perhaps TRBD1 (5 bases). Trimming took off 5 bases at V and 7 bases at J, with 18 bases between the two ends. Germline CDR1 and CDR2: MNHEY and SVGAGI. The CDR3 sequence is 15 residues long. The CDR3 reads CASSPTWGGRQPQHF. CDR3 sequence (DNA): TGTGCCAGCAGTCCGACATGGGGGGGACGGCAGCCCCAGCATTTT.

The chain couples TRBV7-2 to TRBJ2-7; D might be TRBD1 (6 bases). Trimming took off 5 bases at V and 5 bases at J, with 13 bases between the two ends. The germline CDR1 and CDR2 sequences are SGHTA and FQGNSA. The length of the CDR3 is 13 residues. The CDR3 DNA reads TGTGCCAGCAGCCCCGACAGGCGGAACGAGCAGTACTTC. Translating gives CASSPDRRNEQYF.

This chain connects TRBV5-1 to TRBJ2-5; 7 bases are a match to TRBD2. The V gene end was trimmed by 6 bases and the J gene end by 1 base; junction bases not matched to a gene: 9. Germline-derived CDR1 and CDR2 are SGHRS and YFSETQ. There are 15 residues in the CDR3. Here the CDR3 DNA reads TGCGCCAGCAAGTGGGGGGGAAAAGTCCAAGAGACCCAGTACTTC. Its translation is CASKWGGKVQETQYF.

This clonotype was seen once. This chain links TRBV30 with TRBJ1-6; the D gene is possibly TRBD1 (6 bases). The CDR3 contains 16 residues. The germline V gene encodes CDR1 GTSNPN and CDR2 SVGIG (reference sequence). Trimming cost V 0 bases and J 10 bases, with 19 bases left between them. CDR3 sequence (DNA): TGTGCCTGGAGTGTCATCGGGTGGACAGTGGGCTCACCCCTCCACTTT. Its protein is CAWSVIGWTVGSPLHF.

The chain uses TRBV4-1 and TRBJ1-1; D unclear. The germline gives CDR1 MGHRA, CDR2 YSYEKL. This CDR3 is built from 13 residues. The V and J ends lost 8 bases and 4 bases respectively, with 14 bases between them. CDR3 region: CASGRTGSTEAFF. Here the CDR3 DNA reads TGCGCCAGCGGGCGGACGGGTTCCACTGAAGCTTTCTTT.

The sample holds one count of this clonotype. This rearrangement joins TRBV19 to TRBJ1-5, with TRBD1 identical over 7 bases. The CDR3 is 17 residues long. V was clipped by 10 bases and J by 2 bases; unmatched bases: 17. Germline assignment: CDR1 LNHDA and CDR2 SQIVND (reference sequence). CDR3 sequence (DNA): TGTGCCACAAATGGGGCTAACAGGGGAAGAGGCAATCAGCCCCAGCATTTT. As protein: CATNGANRGRGNQPQHF.

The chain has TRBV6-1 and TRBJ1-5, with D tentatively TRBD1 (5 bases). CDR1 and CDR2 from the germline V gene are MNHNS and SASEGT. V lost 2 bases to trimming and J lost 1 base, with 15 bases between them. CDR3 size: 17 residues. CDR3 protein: CASSEKFLGTSNQPQHF. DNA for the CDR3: TGTGCCAGCAGTGAAAAGTTTTTAGGGACCAGCAATCAGCCCCAGCATTTT.

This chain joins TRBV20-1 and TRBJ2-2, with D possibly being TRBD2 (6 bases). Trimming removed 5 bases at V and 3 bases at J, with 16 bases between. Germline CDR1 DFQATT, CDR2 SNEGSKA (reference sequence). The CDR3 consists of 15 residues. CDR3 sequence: CSAPDGGAYTGELFF. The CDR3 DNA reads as TGCAGTGCTCCAGACGGCGGGGCTTACACCGGGGAGCTGTTTTTT.

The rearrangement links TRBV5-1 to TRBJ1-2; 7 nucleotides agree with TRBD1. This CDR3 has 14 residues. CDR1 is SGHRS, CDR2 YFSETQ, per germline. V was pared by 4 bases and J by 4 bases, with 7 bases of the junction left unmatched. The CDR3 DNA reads TGCGCCAGCAGCCAAGGACAGGCCGGCTATGGCTACACCTTC. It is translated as CASSQGQAGYGYTF.

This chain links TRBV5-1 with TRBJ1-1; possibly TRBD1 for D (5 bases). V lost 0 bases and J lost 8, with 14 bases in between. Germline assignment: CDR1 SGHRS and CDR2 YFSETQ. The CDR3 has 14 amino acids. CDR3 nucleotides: TGCGCCAGCAGCTTGGTACAAGTAAGGGACGAAGCTTTCTTT. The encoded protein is CASSLVQVRDEAFF.

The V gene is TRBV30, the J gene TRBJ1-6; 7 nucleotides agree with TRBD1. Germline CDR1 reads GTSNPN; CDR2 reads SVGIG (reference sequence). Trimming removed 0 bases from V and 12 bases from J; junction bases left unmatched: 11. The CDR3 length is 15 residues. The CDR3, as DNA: TGTGCCTGGAGTGTACTCGGCAGGGGGAAAGAACCCCTCCACTTT. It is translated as CAWSVLGRGKEPLHF.

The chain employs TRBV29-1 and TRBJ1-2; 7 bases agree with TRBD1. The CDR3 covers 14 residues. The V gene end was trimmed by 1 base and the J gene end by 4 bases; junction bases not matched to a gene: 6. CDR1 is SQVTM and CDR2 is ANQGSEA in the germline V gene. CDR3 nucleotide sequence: TGCAGCGTTGAAGTTGGCAGGGGGAGCTATGGCTACACCTTC. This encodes CSVEVGRGSYGYTF.

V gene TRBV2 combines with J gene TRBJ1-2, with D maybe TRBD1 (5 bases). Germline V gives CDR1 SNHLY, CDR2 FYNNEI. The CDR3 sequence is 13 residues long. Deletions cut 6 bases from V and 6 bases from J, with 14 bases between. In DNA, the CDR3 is TGTGCCAGCAGCACTGGAGGGGTGAATGGCTACACCTTC. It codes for CASSTGGVNGYTF.

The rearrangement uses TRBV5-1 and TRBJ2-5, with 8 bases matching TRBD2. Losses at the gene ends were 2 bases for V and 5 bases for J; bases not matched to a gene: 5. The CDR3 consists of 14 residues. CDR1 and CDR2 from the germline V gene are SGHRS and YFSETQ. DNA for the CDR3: TGCGCCAGCAGCTTTTCAGCGGGGGTCGAGACCCAGTACTTC. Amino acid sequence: CASSFSAGVETQYF.

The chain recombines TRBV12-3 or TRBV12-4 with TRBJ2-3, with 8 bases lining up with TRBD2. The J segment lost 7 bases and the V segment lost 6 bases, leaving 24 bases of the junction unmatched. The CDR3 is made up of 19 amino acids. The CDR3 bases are TGTGCCAGCAGCCGTCGGGCGCCTAGCGGGTTGAGGGGGGATAATACGCAGTATTTT. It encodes CASSRRAPSGLRGDNTQYF.

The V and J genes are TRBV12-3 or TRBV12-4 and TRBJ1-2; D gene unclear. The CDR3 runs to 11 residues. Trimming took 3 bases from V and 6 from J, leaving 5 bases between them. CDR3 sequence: CASSLGNGYTF. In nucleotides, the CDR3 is TGTGCCAGCAGTTTGGGCAATGGCTACACCTTC.

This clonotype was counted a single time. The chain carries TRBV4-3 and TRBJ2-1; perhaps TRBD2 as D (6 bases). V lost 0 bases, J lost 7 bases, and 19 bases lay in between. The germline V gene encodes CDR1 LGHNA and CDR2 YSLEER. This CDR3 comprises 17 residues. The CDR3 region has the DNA TGCGCCAGCAGCCAAGATTGGGAGGTAGGGCTGTATAATGAGCAGTTCTTC. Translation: CASSQDWEVGLYNEQFF.

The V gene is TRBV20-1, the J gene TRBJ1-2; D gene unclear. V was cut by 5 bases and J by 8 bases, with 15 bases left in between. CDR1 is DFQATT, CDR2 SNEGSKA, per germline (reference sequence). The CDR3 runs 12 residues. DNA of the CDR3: TGCAGTGCTGGTTGGCTGGAGATAGGCTACACCTTC. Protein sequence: CSAGWLEIGYTF.

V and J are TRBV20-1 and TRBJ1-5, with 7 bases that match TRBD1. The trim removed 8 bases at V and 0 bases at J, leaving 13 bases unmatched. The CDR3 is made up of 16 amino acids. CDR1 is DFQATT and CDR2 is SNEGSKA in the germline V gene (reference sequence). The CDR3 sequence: CSSGRAGTDSNQPQHF. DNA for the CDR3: TGCAGTTCCGGCCGGGCGGGGACAGATAGCAATCAGCCCCAGCATTTT.

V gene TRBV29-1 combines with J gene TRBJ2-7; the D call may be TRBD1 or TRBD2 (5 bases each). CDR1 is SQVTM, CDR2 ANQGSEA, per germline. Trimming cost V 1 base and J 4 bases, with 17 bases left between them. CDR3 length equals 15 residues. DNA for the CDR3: TGCAGCGTTGAAGCTTTCGGGACGGGATCTTACGAGCAGTACTTC. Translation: CSVEAFGTGSYEQYF.

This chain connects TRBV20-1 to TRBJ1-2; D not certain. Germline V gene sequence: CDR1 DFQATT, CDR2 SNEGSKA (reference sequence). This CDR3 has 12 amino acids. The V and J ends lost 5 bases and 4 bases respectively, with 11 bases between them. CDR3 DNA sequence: TGCAGTGCTGCGCGGGTGGGCTATGGCTACACCTTC. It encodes CSAARVGYGYTF.

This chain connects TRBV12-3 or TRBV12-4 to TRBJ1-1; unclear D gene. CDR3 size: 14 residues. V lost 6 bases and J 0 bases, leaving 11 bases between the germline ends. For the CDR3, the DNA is TGTGCCAGCAGCCCACAAACTATGAACACTGAAGCTTTCTTT. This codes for CASSPQTMNTEAFF.